These T cell receptor beta chains were read from a single sample in a study of cytomegalovirus exposure and HLA in healthy donors. Using immunoSEQ multiplex PCR, the repertoire was profiled, and TCRdb retains in-frame clones only, with some absent. The sample holds roughly 57,000 clones, approximately 80% seen once. Sequenced input: PBMCs. The receptors derive from a middle-aged man in good health and CMV-seronegative. Both conserved end residues are part of each CDR3. The D gene is left open where the match is weak. Expanded clones get a size class; other rows say once, few or many, or leave the size out.

v_call	d_call	j_call	clone_size	cdr3_aa	cdr3_nt
TRBV19	TRBD1	TRBJ1-3	few	CASSFGQGGLTGNTIYF	TGTGCCAGTAGTTTCGGACAGGGCGGGTTAACTGGAAACACCATATATTTT
TRBV7-6	NA	TRBJ2-7	NA	CASSLDRTPYEQYF	TGTGCCAGCAGCTTAGACAGGACCCCCTACGAGCAGTACTTC
TRBV6-5	NA	TRBJ1-4	NA	CASSSRQKATNEKLFF	TGTGCCAGCAGTTCAAGACAGAAGGCAACTAATGAAAAACTGTTTTTT
TRBV6-5	NA	TRBJ2-7	NA	CASSRAGRSYEQYF	TGTGCCAGCAGCAGGGCTGGTAGGTCCTACGAGCAGTACTTC
TRBV6-6	NA	TRBJ1-3	NA	CASSIGGLGNTIYF	TGTGCCAGCAGCATCGGGGGGCTCGGAAACACCATATATTTT
TRBV6-1	NA	TRBJ2-7	NA	CASRIDQSVYEQYF	TGTGCCAGCAGGATAGATCAATCTGTCTACGAGCAGTACTTC
TRBV5-1	TRBD1	TRBJ2-1	NA	CASNVRTGSFNEQFF	TGCGCCAGCAATGTCCGGACAGGGTCGTTCAATGAGCAGTTCTTC
TRBV7-2	NA	TRBJ2-2	NA	CASSFSSGTTGELFF	TGTGCCAGCAGCTTTTCCAGTGGCACCACCGGGGAGCTGTTTTTT
TRBV6-1	NA	TRBJ2-1	NA	CASSEAQTGSNEQFF	TGTGCCAGCAGTGAAGCCCAAACAGGGTCCAATGAGCAGTTCTTC
TRBV10-1	NA	TRBJ1-1	NA	CASSDRGLRGTEAFF	TGCGCCAGCAGTGACAGGGGCTTGCGTGGGACTGAAGCTTTCTTT
TRBV5-1	NA	TRBJ2-3	NA	CASSLGVGVSGTDTQYF	TGCGCCAGCAGCTTGGGGGTCGGGGTGAGTGGCACAGATACGCAGTATTTT
TRBV5-6	NA	TRBJ2-5	NA	CASSLDSQETQYF	TGTGCCAGCAGCCTGGACAGCCAAGAGACCCAGTACTTC
TRBV19	NA	TRBJ2-7	NA	CASSMGGVRADEQYF	TGTGCCAGTAGTATGGGCGGGGTTCGTGCGGACGAGCAGTACTTC
TRBV19	NA	TRBJ1-5	NA	CASTKPQGGAGNQPQHF	TGTGCCAGTACCAAACCCCAAGGAGGGGCCGGCAATCAGCCCCAGCATTTT
TRBV5-6	TRBD1	TRBJ1-3	few	CASSGGGGRYTIYF	TGTGCCAGCAGCGGCGGAGGGGGCAGGTACACCATATATTTT
TRBV9	TRBD1	TRBJ2-2	NA	CASSVTGGASTGELFF	TGTGCCAGCAGCGTTACAGGGGGCGCTTCTACCGGGGAGCTGTTTTTT
TRBV9	NA	TRBJ2-1	NA	CASSVAGGVVEQFF	TGTGCCAGCAGCGTAGCGGGCGGGGTAGTTGAGCAGTTCTTC
TRBV27	TRBD1	TRBJ1-5	NA	CATKFRTGGSPSHF	TGTGCCACCAAATTTCGGACAGGGGGCTCTCCCTCGCATTTT
TRBV9	TRBD1	TRBJ1-2	NA	CASTLGQDYGYTF	TGTGCCAGCACCCTGGGACAGGACTATGGCTACACCTTC
TRBV7-9	NA	TRBJ1-2	NA	CASSLVGQLSDYGYTF	TGTGCCAGCAGCTTAGTTGGACAGCTTAGCGACTATGGCTACACCTTC
TRBV6-6	TRBD2	TRBJ2-3	NA	CASSGGAGDTQYF	TGTGCCAGCAGCGGGGGGGCGGGAGATACGCAGTATTTT
TRBV27	TRBD1	TRBJ2-1	once	CATNRGPEQFF	TGTGCCACCAACAGGGGCCCGGAGCAGTTCTTC
TRBV27	NA	TRBJ1-4	NA	CASSFIQGTGKLFF	TGTGCCAGCAGTTTCATTCAGGGGACGGGGAAACTGTTTTTT
TRBV5-1	TRBD2	TRBJ2-5	NA	CASNTLAGGPSETQYF	TGCGCCAGCAACACACTAGCGGGGGGGCCCAGTGAGACCCAGTACTTC
TRBV27	TRBD2	TRBJ2-7	few	CASRPLGLADHYEQYF	TGTGCCAGCAGGCCCCTGGGACTAGCGGATCACTACGAGCAGTACTTC
TRBV9	NA	TRBJ2-1	NA	CASSVGPGAYNEQFF	TGTGCCAGCAGCGTAGGACCGGGAGCCTACAATGAGCAGTTCTTC
TRBV5-1	TRBD2	TRBJ2-3	once	CASSLALAGGTDTQYF	TGCGCCAGCAGCTTGGCCCTAGCGGGGGGTACAGATACGCAGTATTTT
TRBV30	TRBD2	TRBJ2-7	NA	CAWSVTGGVRYEQYF	TGTGCCTGGAGTGTCACGGGGGGTGTGCGGTACGAGCAGTACTTC
TRBV5-1	TRBD1	TRBJ2-1	once	CASSSRTGNNEQFF	TGCGCCAGCAGCTCCCGGACAGGTAACAATGAGCAGTTCTTC
TRBV7-6	TRBD1	TRBJ2-3	NA	CASSPQTGPTDTQYF	TGTGCCAGCAGCCCCCAGACAGGGCCCACAGATACGCAGTATTTT
TRBV19	NA	TRBJ2-4	NA	CASSEILAKNIQYF	TGTGCCAGTAGTGAGATCTTAGCCAAAAACATTCAGTACTTC
TRBV7-2	NA	TRBJ1-2	few	CASSPGRKNYGYTF	TGTGCCAGCAGCCCAGGGAGGAAAAATTATGGCTACACCTTC
TRBV27	NA	TRBJ1-1	NA	CASSFFRNTEAFF	TGTGCCAGCAGTTTTTTCAGAAACACTGAAGCTTTCTTT
TRBV28	NA	TRBJ1-5	NA	CASTNRVQPQHF	TGTGCCAGCACCAACCGGGTCCAGCCCCAGCATTTT
TRBV4-3	NA	TRBJ1-2	once	CASSHLQAGSNYGYTF	TGCGCCAGCAGCCATCTTCAGGCCGGTTCTAACTATGGCTACACCTTC
TRBV5-4	NA	TRBJ2-1	few	CASSLVPRANEQFF	TGTGCCAGCAGCTTGGTGCCGCGGGCCAATGAGCAGTTCTTC
TRBV14	NA	TRBJ1-3	NA	CASSQAGTIYF	TGTGCCAGCAGCCAAGCGGGCACCATATATTTT
TRBV30	NA	TRBJ1-5	NA	CAWSVTADNQPQHF	TGTGCCTGGAGTGTGACAGCCGACAATCAGCCCCAGCATTTT
TRBV5-4	NA	TRBJ2-5	NA	CASRRTVLNQETQYF	TGTGCCAGCAGAAGGACAGTCTTAAACCAAGAGACCCAGTACTTC
TRBV6-5	TRBD1	TRBJ1-6	once	CATWPGQNNSPLHF	TGTGCCACCTGGCCGGGACAGAATAATTCACCCCTCCACTTT
TRBV30	NA	TRBJ2-3	NA	CAWTRSTDTQYF	TGTGCCTGGACGCGGAGCACAGATACGCAGTATTTT
TRBV28	TRBD1	TRBJ2-4	NA	CASSFSGQGRGKNIQYF	TGTGCCAGCAGTTTTTCCGGACAGGGGAGAGGCAAAAACATTCAGTACTTC
TRBV5-1	NA	TRBJ2-6	NA	CASSSQVSGANVLTF	TGCGCCAGCAGCTCACAGGTCTCTGGGGCCAACGTCCTGACTTTC
TRBV7-2	NA	TRBJ2-7	NA	CASSTRGTYEQYF	TGTGCCAGCAGCACCCGCGGAACCTACGAGCAGTACTTC
TRBV5-4	TRBD1	TRBJ2-5	NA	CASSPPGQRQETQYF	TGTGCCAGCAGCCCACCGGGACAGAGACAAGAGACCCAGTACTTC
TRBV30	TRBD2	TRBJ2-3	NA	CAWSVGSGGATDTQYF	TGTGCCTGGAGTGTTGGGAGCGGGGGGGCTACAGATACGCAGTATTTT
TRBV10-2	NA	TRBJ2-7	few	CASSTGSYEQYF	TGCGCCAGCAGTACCGGGTCCTACGAGCAGTACTTC
TRBV5-1	NA	TRBJ2-5	NA	CASSPPRDSQETQYF	TGCGCCAGCAGCCCGCCCCGGGACTCCCAAGAGACCCAGTACTTC
TRBV28	NA	TRBJ1-1	NA	CASSLWVTGNTEAFF	TGTGCCAGCAGTTTATGGGTAACGGGGAACACTGAAGCTTTCTTT
TRBV10-1	TRBD2	TRBJ2-3	NA	CASSPGLAGGPIGVDTQYF	TGCGCCAGCAGCCCAGGACTAGCGGGGGGGCCGATAGGAGTCGATACGCAGTATTTT
TRBV7-2	TRBD1	TRBJ2-7	NA	CASGRTGVYEQYF	TGTGCCAGCGGAAGGACAGGGGTTTACGAGCAGTACTTC
TRBV6-4	TRBD2	TRBJ2-1	once	CASSGEGLAGNEQFF	TGTGCCAGCAGTGGGGAGGGACTAGCGGGAAACGAGCAGTTCTTC
TRBV18	NA	TRBJ2-3	NA	CASSPRADTQYF	TGTGCCAGCTCACCCCGTGCAGATACGCAGTATTTT
TRBV9	TRBD1	TRBJ1-1	once	CASSARQGAGEAFF	TGTGCCAGCAGCGCACGACAGGGGGCTGGTGAAGCTTTCTTT
TRBV27	NA	TRBJ1-4	NA	CASSRGRTNEKLFF	TGTGCCAGCAGTAGAGGGAGGACTAATGAAAAACTGTTTTTT
TRBV7-2	NA	TRBJ1-3	few	CASSLVGGTGNTIYF	TGTGCCAGCAGCTTAGTCGGGGGGACTGGAAACACCATATATTTT
TRBV2	TRBD1	TRBJ2-7	NA	CASSSPPGGSYEQYF	TGTGCCAGCAGTAGCCCGCCAGGGGGCTCCTACGAGCAGTACTTC
TRBV28	NA	TRBJ1-5	NA	CASSLWGGSTQPQHF	TGTGCCAGCAGTTTATGGGGGGGGAGTACTCAGCCCCAGCATTTT
TRBV27	TRBD1	TRBJ1-4	NA	CASRLQGAGEKLFF	TGTGCCAGCAGACTACAGGGGGCGGGGGAAAAACTGTTTTTT
TRBV12-5	TRBD1	TRBJ1-6	few	CARNRNRGGNSPLHF	TGTGCTAGGAACCGAAACAGGGGCGGGAATTCACCCCTCCACTTT